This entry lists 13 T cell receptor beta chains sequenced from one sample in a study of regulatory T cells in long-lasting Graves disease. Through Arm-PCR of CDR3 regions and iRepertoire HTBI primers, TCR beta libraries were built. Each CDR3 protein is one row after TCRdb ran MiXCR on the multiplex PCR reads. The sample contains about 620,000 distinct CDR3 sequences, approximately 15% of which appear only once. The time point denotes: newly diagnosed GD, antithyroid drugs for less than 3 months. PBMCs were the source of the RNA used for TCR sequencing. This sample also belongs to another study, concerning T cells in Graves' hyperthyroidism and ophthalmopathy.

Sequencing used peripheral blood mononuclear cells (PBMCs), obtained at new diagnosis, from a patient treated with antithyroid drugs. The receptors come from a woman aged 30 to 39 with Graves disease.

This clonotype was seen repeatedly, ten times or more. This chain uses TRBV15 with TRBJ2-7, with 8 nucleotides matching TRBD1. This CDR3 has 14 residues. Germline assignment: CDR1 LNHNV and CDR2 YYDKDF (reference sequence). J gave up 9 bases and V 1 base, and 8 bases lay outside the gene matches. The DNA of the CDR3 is TGTGCCACCAGCAGAGGTCAGGGGGCGTGGGGGCAGTACTTC. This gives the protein CATSRGQGAWGQYF.

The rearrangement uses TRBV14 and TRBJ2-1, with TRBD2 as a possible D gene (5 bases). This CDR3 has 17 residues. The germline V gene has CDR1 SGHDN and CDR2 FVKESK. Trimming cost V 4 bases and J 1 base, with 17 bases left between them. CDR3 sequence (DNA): TGTGCCAGCAGCCGCCCAGGTTGGGAGAATTCCTACAATGAGCAGTTCTTC. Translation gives CASSRPGWENSYNEQFF.

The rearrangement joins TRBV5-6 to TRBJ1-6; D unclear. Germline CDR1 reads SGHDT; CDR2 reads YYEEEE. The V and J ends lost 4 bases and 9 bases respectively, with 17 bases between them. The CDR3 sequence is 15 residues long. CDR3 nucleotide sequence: TGTGCCAGCAGCCCTGACAAATCCCAGCGTTCACCCCTCCACTTT. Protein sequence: CASSPDKSQRSPLHF.

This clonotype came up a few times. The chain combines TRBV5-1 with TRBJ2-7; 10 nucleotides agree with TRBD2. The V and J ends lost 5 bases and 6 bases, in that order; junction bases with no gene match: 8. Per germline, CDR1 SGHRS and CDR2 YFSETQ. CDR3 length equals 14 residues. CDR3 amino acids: CASRGTLAGVEQYF. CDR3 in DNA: TGCGCCAGCAGGGGCACTCTAGCGGGAGTCGAGCAGTACTTC.

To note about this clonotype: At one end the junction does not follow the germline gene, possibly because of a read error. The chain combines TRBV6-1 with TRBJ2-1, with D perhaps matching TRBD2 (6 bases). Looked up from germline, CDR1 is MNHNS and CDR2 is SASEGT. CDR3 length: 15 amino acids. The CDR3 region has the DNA TGTGCCAGCAGTCACCGAGGGACTCCCTATAATGAGCAGTTCTTC. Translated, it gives CASSHRGTPYNEQFF.

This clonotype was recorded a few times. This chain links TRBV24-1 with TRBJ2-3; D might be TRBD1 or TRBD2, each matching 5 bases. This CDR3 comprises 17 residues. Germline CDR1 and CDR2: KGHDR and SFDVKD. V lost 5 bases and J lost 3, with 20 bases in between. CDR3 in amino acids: CATSATTWDEQTDTQYF. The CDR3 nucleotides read TGTGCCACCAGTGCCACAACCTGGGACGAGCAAACAGATACGCAGTATTTT.

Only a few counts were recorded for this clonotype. The CDR3 nucleotides read TGCGCCAGCAGCCTCCAATTAGCGGGAGTCAGAGATACGCAGTATTTT. Translating gives CASSLQLAGVRDTQYF. V usage is TRBV5-1 and J usage is TRBJ2-3, with TRBD2 identical over 9 bases. The ends lost 4 bases at V and 5 bases at J; junction bases unmatched: 11. The CDR3 is 16 amino acids. Germline CDR1 and CDR2: SGHRS and YFSETQ.

CDR3 amino acids: CASSDPRGLDNEKLFF. The CDR3 DNA follows: TGTGCCAGTAGTGATCCCCGGGGGCTAGATAATGAAAAACTGTTTTTT. The rearrangement joins TRBV19 to TRBJ1-4; D possibly corresponds to TRBD1 (6 bases). Trimming left V 5 bases short and J 4 bases short, with 17 bases between. CDR1 and CDR2 from the germline V gene are LNHDA and SQIVND (reference sequence). The CDR3 covers 16 residues.

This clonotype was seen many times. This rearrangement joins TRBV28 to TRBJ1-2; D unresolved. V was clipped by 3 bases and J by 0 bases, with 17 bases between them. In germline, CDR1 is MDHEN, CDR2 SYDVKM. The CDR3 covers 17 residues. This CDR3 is CASSFLLGGESNYGYTF. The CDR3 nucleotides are TGTGCCAGCAGTTTCCTTTTGGGTGGGGAATCTAACTATGGCTACACCTTC.

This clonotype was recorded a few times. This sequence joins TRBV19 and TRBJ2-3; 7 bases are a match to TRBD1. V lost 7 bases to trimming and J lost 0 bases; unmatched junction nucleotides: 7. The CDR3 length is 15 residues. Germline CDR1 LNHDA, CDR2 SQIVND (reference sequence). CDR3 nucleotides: TGTGCCAGTACTCGACAGGGTAGAAGCACAGATACGCAGTATTTT. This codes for CASTRQGRSTDTQYF.

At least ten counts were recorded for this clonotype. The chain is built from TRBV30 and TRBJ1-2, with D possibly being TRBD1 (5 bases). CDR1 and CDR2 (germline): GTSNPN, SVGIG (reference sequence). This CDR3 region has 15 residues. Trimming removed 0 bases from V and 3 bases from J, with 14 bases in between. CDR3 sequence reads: CAWSVLQEYDYGYTF. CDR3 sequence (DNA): TGTGCCTGGAGTGTACTACAGGAATATGACTATGGCTACACCTTC.

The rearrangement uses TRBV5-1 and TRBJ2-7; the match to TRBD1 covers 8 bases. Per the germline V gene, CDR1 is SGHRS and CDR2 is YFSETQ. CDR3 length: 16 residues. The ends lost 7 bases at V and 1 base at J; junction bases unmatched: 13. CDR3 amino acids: CASAPSPTGGSYEQYF. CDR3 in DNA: TGCGCCAGCGCCCCCTCCCCCACAGGGGGATCCTACGAGCAGTACTTC.

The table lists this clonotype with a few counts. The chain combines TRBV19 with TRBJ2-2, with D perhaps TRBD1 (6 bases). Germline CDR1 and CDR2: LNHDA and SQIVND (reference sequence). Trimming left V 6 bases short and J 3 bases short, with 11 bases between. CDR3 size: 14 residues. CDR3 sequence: CASRQGFDTGELFF. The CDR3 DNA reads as TGTGCCAGTAGACAGGGTTTTGACACCGGGGAGCTGTTTTTT.